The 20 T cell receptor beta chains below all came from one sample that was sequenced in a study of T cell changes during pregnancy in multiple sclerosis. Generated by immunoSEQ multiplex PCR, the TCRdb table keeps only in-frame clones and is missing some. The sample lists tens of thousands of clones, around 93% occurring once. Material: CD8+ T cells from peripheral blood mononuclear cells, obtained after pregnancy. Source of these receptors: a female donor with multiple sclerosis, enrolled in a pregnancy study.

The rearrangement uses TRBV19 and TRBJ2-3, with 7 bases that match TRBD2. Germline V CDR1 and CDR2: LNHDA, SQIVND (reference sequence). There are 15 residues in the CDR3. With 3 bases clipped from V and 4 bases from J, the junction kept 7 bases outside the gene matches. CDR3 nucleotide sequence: TGTGCCAGTAGTATTGGAGGCGGGAGTGCAGATACGCAGTATTTT. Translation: CASSIGGGSADTQYF.

The CDR3 bases are TGTGCCAGCAGCGTAGTTCCTAGCGGGGGGCCCAACAATGAGCAGTTCTTC. Translated, it gives CASSVVPSGGPNNEQFF. The chain is built from TRBV9 and TRBJ2-1; 11 nucleotides align to TRBD2. J lost 5 bases, V lost 0 bases, and 7 bases had no gene match. From germline, CDR1 is SGDLS and CDR2 YYNGEE. CDR3 size: 17 residues.

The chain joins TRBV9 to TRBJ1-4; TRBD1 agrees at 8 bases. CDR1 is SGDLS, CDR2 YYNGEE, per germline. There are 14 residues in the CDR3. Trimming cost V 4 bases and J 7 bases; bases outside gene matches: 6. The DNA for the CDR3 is TGTGCCAGCAGCACAGACAGGGGAGGTGAAAAACTGTTTTTT. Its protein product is CASSTDRGGEKLFF. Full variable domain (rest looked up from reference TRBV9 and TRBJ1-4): DSGVTQTPKHLITATGQRVTLRCSPRSGDLSVYWYQQSLDQGLQFLIQYYNGEERAKGNILERFSAQQFPDLHSELNLSSLELGDSALYFCASSTDRGGEKLFFGSGTQLSVL.

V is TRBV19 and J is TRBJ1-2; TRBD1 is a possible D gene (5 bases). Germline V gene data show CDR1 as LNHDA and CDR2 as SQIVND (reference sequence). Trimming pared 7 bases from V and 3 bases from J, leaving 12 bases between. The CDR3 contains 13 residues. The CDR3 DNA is TGTGCCAGTACCTTAAGGGGCGACTATGGCTACACCTTC. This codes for CASTLRGDYGYTF.

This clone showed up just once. CDR3 residues: CASRQGAGNTIYF. The CDR3 coding sequence is TGCGCCAGCAGGCAGGGGGCTGGAAACACCATATATTTT. The V call is TRBV4-1, the J call TRBJ1-3; 7 nucleotides line up with TRBD1. In germline, CDR1 is MGHRA, CDR2 YSYEKL. V gave up 6 bases and J gave up 2 bases; unmatched junction bases: 1. The length of the CDR3 is 13 residues.

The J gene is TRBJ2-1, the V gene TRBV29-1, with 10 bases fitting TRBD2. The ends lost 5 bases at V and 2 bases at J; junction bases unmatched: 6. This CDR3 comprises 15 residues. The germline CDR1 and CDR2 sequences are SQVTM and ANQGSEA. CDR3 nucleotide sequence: TGCAGCGTTTGGGGGGGGACTAGCGCCTACAATGAGCAGTTCTTC. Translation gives CSVWGGTSAYNEQFF.

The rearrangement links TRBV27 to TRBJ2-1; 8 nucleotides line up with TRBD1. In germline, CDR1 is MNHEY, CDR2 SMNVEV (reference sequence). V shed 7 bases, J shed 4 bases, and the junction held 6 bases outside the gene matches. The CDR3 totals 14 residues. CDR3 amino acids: CASTRTGPYNEQFF. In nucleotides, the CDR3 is TGTGCCAGCACCAGGACAGGGCCTTACAATGAGCAGTTCTTC.

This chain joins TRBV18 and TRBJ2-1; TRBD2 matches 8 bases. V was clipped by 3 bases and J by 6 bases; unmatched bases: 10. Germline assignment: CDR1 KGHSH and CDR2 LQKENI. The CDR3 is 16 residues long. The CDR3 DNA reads TGTGCCAGCTCACCCACGGACGGGGGGGCCATCAATGAGCAGTTCTTC. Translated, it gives CASSPTDGGAINEQFF.

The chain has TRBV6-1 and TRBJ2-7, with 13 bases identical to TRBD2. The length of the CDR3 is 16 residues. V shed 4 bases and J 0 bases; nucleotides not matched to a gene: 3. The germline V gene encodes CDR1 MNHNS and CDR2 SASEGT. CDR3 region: CASSVRTSGSSYEQYF. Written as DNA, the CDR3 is TGTGCCAGCAGTGTCAGGACTAGCGGGAGCTCCTACGAGCAGTACTTC.

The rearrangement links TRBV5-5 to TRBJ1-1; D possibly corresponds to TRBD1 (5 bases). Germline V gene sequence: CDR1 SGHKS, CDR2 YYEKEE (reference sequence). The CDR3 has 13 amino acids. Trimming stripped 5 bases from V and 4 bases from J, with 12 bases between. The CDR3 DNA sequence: TGTGCCAGCAGAGGTGGGGCAGGCACTGAAGCTTTCTTT. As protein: CASRGGAGTEAFF.

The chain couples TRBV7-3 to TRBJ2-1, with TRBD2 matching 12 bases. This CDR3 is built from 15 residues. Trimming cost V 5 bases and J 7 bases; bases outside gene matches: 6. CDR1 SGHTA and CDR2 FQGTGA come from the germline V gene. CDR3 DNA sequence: TGTGCCAGCAGCAAACTAGCGGGAGGTATAAATGAGCAGTTCTTC. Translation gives CASSKLAGGINEQFF.

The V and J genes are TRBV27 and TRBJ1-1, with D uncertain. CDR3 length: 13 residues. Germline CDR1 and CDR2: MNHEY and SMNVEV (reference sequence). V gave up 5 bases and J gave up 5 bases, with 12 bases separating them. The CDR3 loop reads CASSPLFETEAFF. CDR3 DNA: TGTGCCAGCAGTCCCCTATTCGAAACTGAAGCTTTCTTT.

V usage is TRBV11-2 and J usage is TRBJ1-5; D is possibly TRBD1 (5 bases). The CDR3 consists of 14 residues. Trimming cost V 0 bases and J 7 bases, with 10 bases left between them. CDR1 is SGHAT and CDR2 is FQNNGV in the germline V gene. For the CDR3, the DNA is TGTGCCAGCAGCTTAGACAGGGTGGGACAGCCCCAGCATTTT. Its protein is CASSLDRVGQPQHF.

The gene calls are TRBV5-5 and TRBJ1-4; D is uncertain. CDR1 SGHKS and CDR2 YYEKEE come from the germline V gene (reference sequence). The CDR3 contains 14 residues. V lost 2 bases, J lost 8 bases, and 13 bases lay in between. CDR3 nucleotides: TGTGCCAGCAGCTTCGGCGGGTGGGGAGAAAAACTGTTTTTT. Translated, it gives CASSFGGWGEKLFF. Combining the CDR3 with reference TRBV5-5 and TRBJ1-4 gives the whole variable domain DAGVTQSPTHLIKTRGQQVTLRCSPISGHKSVSWYQQVLGQGPQFIFQYYEKEERGRGNFPDRFSARQFPNYSSELNVNALLLGDSALYLCASSFGGWGEKLFFGSGTQLSVL.

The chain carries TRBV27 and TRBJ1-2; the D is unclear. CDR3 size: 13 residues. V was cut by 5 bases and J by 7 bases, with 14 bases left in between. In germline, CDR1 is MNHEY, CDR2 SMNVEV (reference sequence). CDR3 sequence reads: CASSRGPRFGYTF. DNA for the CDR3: TGTGCCAGCAGTCGCGGGCCGCGGTTTGGCTACACCTTC.

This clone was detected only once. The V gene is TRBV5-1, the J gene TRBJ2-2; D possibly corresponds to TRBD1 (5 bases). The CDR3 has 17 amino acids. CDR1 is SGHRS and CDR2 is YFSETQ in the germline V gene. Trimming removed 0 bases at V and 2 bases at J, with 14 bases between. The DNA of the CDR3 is TGCGCCAGCAGCTTGGCTGGCCCGGACATTAACACCGGGGAGCTGTTTTTT. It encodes CASSLAGPDINTGELFF. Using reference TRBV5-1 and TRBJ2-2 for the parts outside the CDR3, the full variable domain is KAGVTQTPRYLIKTRGQQVTLSCSPISGHRSVSWYQQTPGQGLQFLFEYFSETQRNKGNFPGRFSGRQFSNSRSEMNVSTLELGDSALYLCASSLAGPDINTGELFFGEGSRLTVL.

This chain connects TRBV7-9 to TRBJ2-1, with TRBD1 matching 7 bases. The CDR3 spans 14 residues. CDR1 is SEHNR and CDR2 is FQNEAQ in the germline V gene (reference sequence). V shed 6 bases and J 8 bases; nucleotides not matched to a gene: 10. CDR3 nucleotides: TGTGCCAGCAGTCTTACCCCCGACAGGGATGAGCAGTTCTTC. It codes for CASSLTPDRDEQFF. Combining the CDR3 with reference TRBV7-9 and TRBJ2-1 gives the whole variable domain DTGVSQNPRHKITKRGQNVTFRCDPISEHNRLYWYRQTLGQGPEFLTYFQNEAQLEKSRLLSDRFSAERPKGSFSTLEIQRTEQGDSAMYLCASSLTPDRDEQFFGPGTRLTVL.

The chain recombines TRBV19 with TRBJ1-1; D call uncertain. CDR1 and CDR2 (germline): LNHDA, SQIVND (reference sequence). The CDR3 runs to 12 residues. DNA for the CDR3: TGTGCTTCCCGGGGTGGGAACACTGAAGCTTTCTTT. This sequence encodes CASRGGNTEAFF.

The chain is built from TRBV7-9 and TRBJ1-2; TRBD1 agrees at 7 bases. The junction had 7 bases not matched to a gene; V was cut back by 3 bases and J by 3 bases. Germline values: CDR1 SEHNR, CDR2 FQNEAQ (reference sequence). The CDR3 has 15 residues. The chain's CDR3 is CASSFEGARHYGYTF. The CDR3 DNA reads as TGTGCCAGCAGCTTTGAGGGGGCCCGTCACTATGGCTACACCTTC.

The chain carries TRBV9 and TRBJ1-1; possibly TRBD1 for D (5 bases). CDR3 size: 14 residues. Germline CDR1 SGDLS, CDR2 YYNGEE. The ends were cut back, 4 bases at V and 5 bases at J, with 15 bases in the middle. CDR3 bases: TGTGCCAGCAGCCCGGACAACTGGCGGACTGAAGCTTTCTTT. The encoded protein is CASSPDNWRTEAFF. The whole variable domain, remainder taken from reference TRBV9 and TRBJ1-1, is DSGVTQTPKHLITATGQRVTLRCSPRSGDLSVYWYQQSLDQGLQFLIQYYNGEERAKGNILERFSAQQFPDLHSELNLSSLELGDSALYFCASSPDNWRTEAFFGQGTRLTVV.